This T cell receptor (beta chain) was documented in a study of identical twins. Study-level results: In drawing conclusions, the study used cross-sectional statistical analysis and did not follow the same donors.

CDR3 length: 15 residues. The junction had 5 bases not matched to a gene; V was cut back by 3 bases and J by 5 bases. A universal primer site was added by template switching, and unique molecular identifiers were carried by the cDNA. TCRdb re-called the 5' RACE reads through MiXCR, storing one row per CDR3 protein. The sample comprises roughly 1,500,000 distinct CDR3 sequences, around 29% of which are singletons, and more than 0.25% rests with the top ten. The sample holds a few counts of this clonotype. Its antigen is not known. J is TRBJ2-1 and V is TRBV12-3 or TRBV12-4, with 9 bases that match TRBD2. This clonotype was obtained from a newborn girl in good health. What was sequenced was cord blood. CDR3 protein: CASSLAGGGDNEQFF. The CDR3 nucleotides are TGTGCCAGCAGTTTGGCGGGAGGGGGGGACAATGAGCAGTTCTTC.